This T cell receptor beta chain was sequenced for a study of T cells in Graves' hyperthyroidism and ophthalmopathy. The CDR3 is made up of 12 amino acids. Looked up from germline, CDR1 is LNHNV and CDR2 is YYDKDF (reference sequence). V was pared by 3 bases and J by 5 bases, with 8 bases between. RNA transcripts yielded amplified TCR beta CDR3 regions. A first-round RT-PCR of the TCR CDR3 used the HTBI primer set. From the multiplex PCR reads, TCRdb called clonotypes with MiXCR, one entry per CDR3 protein. The sample records 95,000 to 110,000 distinct CDR3 sequences, less than 55% being singletons. Points from the study as a whole: Model output signaled ophthalmopathy a median approximately 6 months ahead of onset.

Of note for this clonotype: The antigen is unknown.

This sequence joins TRBV15 and TRBJ2-7; unclear D gene. What was sequenced was blood. The receptor comes from a man aged 35-49 years with Graves' hyperthyroidism. CDR3 loop: CATSSQGHEQYF. In DNA form, the CDR3 reads TGTGCCACCAGCAGTCAAGGACACGAGCAGTACTTC.